These T cell receptor beta chains were read from a single sample in a study of T cells in Graves' hyperthyroidism and ophthalmopathy. TCRdb re-called the multiplex PCR reads through MiXCR, storing one row per CDR3 protein. The sample contains about 570,000 distinct CDR3 sequences, under 60% of which appear only once. Sequencing used peripheral blood or thyroid tissue (not recorded which). These receptors all come from an adult woman with Graves' disease, either hyperthyroidism or ophthalmopathy (not recorded which). CDR3s include the opening cysteine and the closing phenylalanine or tryptophan. A D gene is named only where the DNA matches it firmly. The listing skips clone size in some rows; elsewhere it reads once, few, many or a size class.

V: TRBV4-1
D: NA
J: TRBJ1-5
size: many
DNA: TGCGCCAGCAGCTCCTACAGGGATACCAATCAGCCCCAGCATTTT
CDR3: CASSSYRDTNQPQHF

V: TRBV5-6
D: NA
J: TRBJ1-4
size: NA
DNA: TGTGCCAGCAGCTTGAGGTTAGCAGGAGTTAATGAAAAACTGTTTTTT
CDR3: CASSLRLAGVNEKLFF

V: TRBV14
D: NA
J: TRBJ2-5
size: NA
DNA: TGTGCCAGCAGCCACCTAGACAGCTACGAGACCCAGTACTTC
CDR3: CASSHLDSYETQYF

V: TRBV15
D: TRBD1
J: TRBJ1-1
size: NA
DNA: TGTGCCACCAGCAGCTTAGCAGGGGGCACTGAAGCTTTCTTT
CDR3: CATSSLAGGTEAFF

V: TRBV6-5
D: NA
J: TRBJ1-5
size: many
DNA: TGTGCCAGCAGTTACGGGGGGAGGGCCGATCAGCCCCAGCATTTT
CDR3: CASSYGGRADQPQHF

V: TRBV7-2
D: NA
J: TRBJ2-5
size: once
DNA: TGTGCCAGCAGCACACGAGGGAGGCGGGAGACCCAGTACTTC
CDR3: CASSTRGRRETQYF

V: TRBV2
D: TRBD1
J: TRBJ1-5
size: few
DNA: TGTGCCAGCAGCGGACAGGGGGCGGATCAGCCTCAGCATTTT
CDR3: CASSGQGADQPQHF

V: TRBV20-1
D: TRBD1
J: TRBJ1-1
size: NA
DNA: TGCAGTGCTGGTGTCCTGGGGGAGGGGGCAGGTGAATCTTTCTTT
CDR3: CSAGVLGEGAGESFF

V: TRBV6-1
D: NA
J: TRBJ2-7
size: many
DNA: TGTGCCAGCAGCCCAGGGGAGTCCTCCTACGAGCAGTACTTC
CDR3: CASSPGESSYEQYF

V: TRBV20-1
D: NA
J: TRBJ1-5
size: NA
DNA: TGCAGTGCGAGCTATATGCGGGGGGTATCGGAGACCCAGCATTTT
CDR3: CSASYMRGVSETQHF

V: TRBV25-1
D: NA
J: TRBJ1-4
size: NA
DNA: TGTGCCAGCAGTGAATTCCAGGGAACTAATGAAAAACTGTTTTTT
CDR3: CASSEFQGTNEKLFF

V: TRBV20-1
D: NA
J: TRBJ2-5
size: few
DNA: TGCAGTGCTAGCGGCCTTGAGACCCAGTACTTC
CDR3: CSASGLETQYF

V: TRBV19
D: NA
J: TRBJ1-4
size: many
DNA: TGTGCCAGTAGTATCTACGGCGGGTTTGGAAAACTGTTTTTT
CDR3: CASSIYGGFGKLFF

V: TRBV19
D: NA
J: TRBJ1-3
size: NA
DNA: TGTGCCAGTAGGGGGCCGAACACCATATATTTT
CDR3: CASRGPNTIYF

V: TRBV7-9
D: TRBD2
J: TRBJ2-1
size: NA
DNA: TGTGCCAGCAGACAAAGCGGGAGTAAGCTCAATGAGCAGTTCTTC
CDR3: CASRQSGSKLNEQFF

V: TRBV5-1
D: TRBD1
J: TRBJ2-6
size: many
DNA: TGCGCCAGCAGCTTGGCCACGGCAGGGGGTGGTGGGGCCAACGTCCTGACTTTC
CDR3: CASSLATAGGGGANVLTF

V: TRBV20-1
D: NA
J: TRBJ1-5
size: many
DNA: TGCAGTGCTAGACGGACAGAGAATCAGCCCCAGCATTTT
CDR3: CSARRTENQPQHF

V: TRBV12-3/TRBV12-4
D: TRBD1
J: TRBJ1-1
size: many
DNA: TGTGCCAGCAGCCGGGACAGGGCCTTCACTGAAGCTTTCTTT
CDR3: CASSRDRAFTEAFF

V: TRBV9
D: NA
J: TRBJ1-3
size: many
DNA: TGTGCCAGCAGCGTAGCTCTTACAGATGGAAACACCATATATTTT
CDR3: CASSVALTDGNTIYF

V: TRBV25-1
D: TRBD1
J: TRBJ2-7
size: few
DNA: TGTGCCAGCAGTGAATCAGTGACAGGGAGCGACGAGCAGTACTTC
CDR3: CASSESVTGSDEQYF

V: TRBV20-1
D: NA
J: TRBJ2-5
size: few
DNA: TGCAGTGCCGGGGGCCAGCAGACCCAGTACTTC
CDR3: CSAGGQQTQYF

V: TRBV3-1
D: NA
J: TRBJ2-2
size: NA
DNA: TGTGCCAGCAGTACACCACCCCCCGGGGAGCTGTTTTTT
CDR3: CASSTPPPGELFF

V: TRBV7-6
D: NA
J: TRBJ2-2
size: many
DNA: TGTGCCAGCAGCTTGTTGGTGTCCGCGAACACCGGGGAGCTGTTTTTT
CDR3: CASSLLVSANTGELFF

V: TRBV29-1
D: NA
J: TRBJ2-5
size: few
DNA: TGCAGCGTTGAAGTTGACCCGGGATTACAGTACTTC
CDR3: CSVEVDPGLQYF

V: TRBV29-1
D: NA
J: TRBJ1-1
size: once
DNA: TGCAGCCTAGGACGTGGTGGGGTAGCCACTGAAGCTTTCTTT
CDR3: CSLGRGGVATEAFF

V: TRBV7-6
D: TRBD2
J: TRBJ2-3
size: NA
DNA: TGTGCCAGCAGCCGGACTAGCGGTCCCAAGGGAGATACGCAGTATTTT
CDR3: CASSRTSGPKGDTQYF

V: TRBV20-1
D: TRBD2
J: TRBJ2-7
size: many
DNA: TGCAGTGCTCCCGGGGGGGCTAGCGGGAGATACGAGCAGTACTTC
CDR3: CSAPGGASGRYEQYF

V: TRBV20-1
D: NA
J: TRBJ2-7
size: many
DNA: TGCAGTGCTAGTATATACGAGCAGTACTTC
CDR3: CSASIYEQYF

V: TRBV2
D: NA
J: TRBJ1-3
size: many
DNA: TGTGCCAGCAGTGAAGGGGGGGTGGCGGGAAACACCATATATTTT
CDR3: CASSEGGVAGNTIYF

V: TRBV13
D: NA
J: TRBJ2-2
size: NA
DNA: TGTGCCAGCAGCTTAGGACCGGGACTTTGGAACACCGGGGAGCTGTTTTTT
CDR3: CASSLGPGLWNTGELFF

V: TRBV20-1
D: NA
J: TRBJ2-7
size: NA
DNA: TGCAGTGCAAATGGGGACACACACTACGAGCAGTACTTC
CDR3: CSANGDTHYEQYF

V: TRBV20-1
D: NA
J: TRBJ2-7
size: many
DNA: TGCAGTGCTAGTCTCTACGAGCAGTACTTC
CDR3: CSASLYEQYF

V: TRBV11-2
D: NA
J: TRBJ1-1
size: NA
DNA: TGTGCCAGCAGTTACGGGACGATGAACACTGAAGCTTTCTTT
CDR3: CASSYGTMNTEAFF

V: TRBV30
D: TRBD1
J: TRBJ1-1
size: few
DNA: TGTGCCTGGAGCCCTCAGGGGGCTGAAGCTTTCTTT
CDR3: CAWSPQGAEAFF

V: TRBV29-1
D: NA
J: TRBJ2-7
size: NA
DNA: TGCAGCGTTCCCGGGAGTCGGTCCTACGAGCAGTACTTC
CDR3: CSVPGSRSYEQYF

V: TRBV2
D: NA
J: TRBJ2-5
size: NA
DNA: TGTGCCACCCTAATAGGAGCGGCACGGGAGACCCAGTACTTC
CDR3: CATLIGAARETQYF

V: TRBV2
D: NA
J: TRBJ1-4
size: NA
DNA: TGTGCCAGCAGTGTGGGACAAGGTGAAAAACTGTTTTTT
CDR3: CASSVGQGEKLFF